The T cell receptor beta chain under discussion was sequenced for a study of T cell responses to AZD1222 COVID-19 vaccine. Study results and caveats: It should be noted that donors were predominantly white British and more often female, and clonal diversity was possibly underestimated. Epitopes outside B.1.351 and B.1.1.7 mutated regions reportedly drew nearly half of spike TCRs. The repertoires were collected only after the peak T cell response.

Clones were read by immunoSEQ multiplex PCR, and TCRdb kept only the in-frame ones, dropping some. The sample lists fewer than 150,000 clones, 90% seen once, with around 3.6% in the top ten. The CDR3 runs to 19 residues. Germline V CDR1 and CDR2: SEHNR, FQNEAQ (reference sequence). The V end was cut by 2 bases, the J end by 1 base, with 22 bases between. This clone appeared a few times. Its specificity is unknown. The V gene is TRBV7-9, the J gene TRBJ2-3; tentative D call: TRBD1 (6 bases). The specimen comprised peripheral blood, sampled on day 0 of AZD1222 vaccination. This TCR derives from an adult in good health. The CDR3 loop reads CASSLPPRGRVAGTDTQYF. The CDR3 DNA sequence: TGTGCCAGCAGCTTACCCCCAAGGGGGAGAGTGGCTGGCACAGATACGCAGTATTTT.